Each of the 21 T cell receptor beta chains below was sequenced from the same sample in a study of blood T cell repertoires in COVID-19. The assay was immunoSEQ multiplex PCR, and TCRdb's table has in-frame clones only and misses some. The profile shows about 310,000 clones, about nine tenths of them singletons. Specimen: peripheral blood. The receptors come from a woman aged 25 to 39 with COVID-19, enrolled during active disease.

V is TRBV5-6 and J is TRBJ2-7; D is uncertain. V was shortened by 0 bases and J by 4 bases, with 8 bases between the two germline ends. Germline V gene data show CDR1 as SGHDT and CDR2 as YYEEEE. This CDR3 comprises 13 residues. CDR3 DNA sequence: TGTGCCAGCAGCTTGGGACAAAGATACGAGCAGTACTTC. Translation gives CASSLGQRYEQYF.

The rearrangement uses TRBV6-2 or TRBV6-3 and TRBJ2-5, with 7 bases identical to TRBD2. Germline lookup yields CDR1 MNHEY and CDR2 SVGEGT. CDR3 length equals 17 residues. The V segment lost 3 bases and the J segment 2 bases; nucleotides outside the gene matches: 12. The CDR3 DNA reads as TGTGCCAGCAGTTATAGGTGCCCTAGCGGTATACAAGAGACCCAGTACTTC. This sequence encodes CASSYRCPSGIQETQYF.

This rearrangement joins TRBV2 to TRBJ1-6; TRBD1 aligns across 7 bases. The CDR3 length is 15 residues. Unmatched junction bases numbered 2, after V lost 2 bases and J lost 4 bases. CDR1 and CDR2 (germline): SNHLY, FYNNEI. This CDR3 is CASSELQGYNSPLHF. For the CDR3, the DNA is TGTGCCAGCAGTGAATTACAGGGGTATAATTCACCCCTCCACTTT.

This chain links TRBV18 with TRBJ1-6, with D perhaps matching TRBD1 (5 bases). Germline CDR1 reads KGHSH; CDR2 reads LQKENI. This CDR3 is built from 13 residues. Trimming removed 2 bases at V and 8 bases at J, with 7 bases between. CDR3 in DNA: TGTGCCAGCTCACCAGTAGGGGATTCACCCCTCCACTTT. Its translation: CASSPVGDSPLHF.

The chain is built from TRBV15 and TRBJ1-2; D is ambiguous. Germline-derived CDR1 and CDR2 are LNHNV and YYDKDF (reference sequence). The CDR3 runs 14 residues. V was shortened by 1 base and J by 6 bases, with 12 bases between the two germline ends. The CDR3 coding sequence is TGTGCCACCAGCAGAGCGTCAACCCGGGATGGCTACACCTTC. This encodes CATSRASTRDGYTF. The entire variable domain, with the rest obtained from reference TRBV15 and TRBJ1-2, is as follows: DAMVIQNPRYQVTQFGKPVTLSCSQTLNHNVMYWYQQKSSQAPKLLFHYYDKDFNNEADTPDNFQSRRPNTSFCFLDIRSPGLGDTAMYLCATSRASTRDGYTFGSGTRLTVV.

The chain uses TRBV3-1 (or the pseudogene TRBV3-2) and TRBJ1-1; D perhaps matches TRBD1 (5 bases). The V end lost 4 bases, the J end lost 1 base, and 10 bases lay between the germline ends. This CDR3 has 14 residues. Germline V CDR1 and CDR2: LGHDT, YNNKEL (reference sequence). The CDR3 coding sequence is TGTGCCAGCAGCCCTATGGGGGGGAACACTGAAGCTTTCTTT. This encodes CASSPMGGNTEAFF.

The chain combines TRBV9 with TRBJ1-1; possible D gene TRBD1, 5 bases. Germline V CDR1 and CDR2: SGDLS, YYNGEE. The CDR3 has 15 amino acids. Between the trimmed V and J ends, which lost 2 bases and 1 base, there was a span of 12 bases. Here the CDR3 DNA reads TGTGCCAGCAGCGTCACAGGTTGGGGGAACACTGAAGCTTTCTTT. Encoded protein: CASSVTGWGNTEAFF. Full variable domain (rest looked up from reference TRBV9 and TRBJ1-1): DSGVTQTPKHLITATGQRVTLRCSPRSGDLSVYWYQQSLDQGLQFLIQYYNGEERAKGNILERFSAQQFPDLHSELNLSSLELGDSALYFCASSVTGWGNTEAFFGQGTRLTVV.

The chain has TRBV28 and TRBJ1-6; TRBD1 is a possible D gene (6 bases). Trimming took off 7 bases at V and 0 bases at J, with 13 bases between the two ends. This CDR3 contains 16 residues. CDR1 and CDR2 from the germline V gene are MDHEN and SYDVKM. The CDR3 loop is CASIQQGFSYNSPLHF. The CDR3 nucleotides are TGTGCCAGCATCCAACAGGGATTCTCCTATAATTCACCCCTCCACTTT.

The chain combines TRBV5-1 with TRBJ1-4; TRBD1 matches 12 bases. Germline CDR1 is SGHRS and CDR2 is YFSETQ. The CDR3 has 15 residues. J lost 6 bases, V lost 4 bases, and 4 bases had no gene match. CDR3: CASSPGTGGDEKLFF. CDR3 DNA: TGCGCCAGCAGCCCTGGGACAGGGGGCGATGAAAAACTGTTTTTT.

J is TRBJ1-3 and V is TRBV9, with D unclear. From germline, CDR1 is SGDLS and CDR2 YYNGEE. V lost 0 bases and J lost 3, with 4 bases in between. The CDR3 has 13 residues. The CDR3 here is CASSVGLGNTIYF. CDR3 DNA sequence: TGTGCCAGCAGCGTAGGTCTTGGAAACACCATATATTTT.

The genes are TRBV2 and TRBJ1-4; 7 bases map to TRBD1. Germline CDR1 SNHLY, CDR2 FYNNEI. The CDR3 loop spans 17 amino acids. V lost 2 bases to trimming and J lost 8 bases; unmatched junction nucleotides: 14. The DNA of the CDR3 is TGTGCCAGCAGTGAACGGGCCTTACAGGGGTTAGGGGAAAAACTGTTTTTT. Protein product: CASSERALQGLGEKLFF.

The chain couples TRBV2 to TRBJ2-5, with D tentatively TRBD2 (6 bases). Germline CDR1 and CDR2: SNHLY and FYNNEI. The V gene lost 4 bases and the J gene lost 1 base, with 7 bases spanning the gap. The length of the CDR3 is 13 residues. The CDR3 DNA reads TGTGCCAGCAGTGTGGGACTCCAAGAGACCCAGTACTTC. Translation gives CASSVGLQETQYF.

The chain carries TRBV5-1 and TRBJ2-7, with 14 bases identical to TRBD2. Germline CDR1 SGHRS, CDR2 YFSETQ. V trimming: 3 bases; J trimming: 3 bases; junction bases outside the gene matches: 8. The CDR3 loop spans 17 amino acids. The DNA of the CDR3 is TGCGCCAGCAGCTACGGGACTAGCGGGAGTTCGGGCTACGAGCAGTACTTC. This gives the protein CASSYGTSGSSGYEQYF.

The chain employs TRBV19 and TRBJ1-1, with D tentatively TRBD1 (6 bases). The ends were cut back, 3 bases at V and 4 bases at J, with 15 bases in the middle. The CDR3 loop spans 15 amino acids. Germline assignment: CDR1 LNHDA and CDR2 SQIVND (reference sequence). The CDR3 protein is CASSMATRGSTEAFF. The CDR3 coding sequence is TGTGCCAGTAGTATGGCGACGAGGGGGAGCACTGAAGCTTTCTTT. The full variable domain, with the rest looked up from reference TRBV19 and TRBJ1-1, is DGGITQSPKYLFRKEGQNVTLSCEQNLNHDAMYWYRQDPGQGLRLIYYSQIVNDFQKGDIAEGYSVSREKKESFPLTVTSAQKNPTAFYLCASSMATRGSTEAFFGQGTRLTVV.

V and J are TRBV28 and TRBJ1-2, with 10 bases that match TRBD1. Losses at the gene ends were 2 bases for V and 9 bases for J; bases not matched to a gene: 6. This CDR3 has 14 residues. CDR1 and CDR2 (germline): MDHEN, SYDVKM. The CDR3 nucleotides are TGTGCCAGCAGTTTAGGACAGGGGGATTTAAGCTACACCTTC. Residues: CASSLGQGDLSYTF.

The V gene is TRBV7-9, the J gene TRBJ1-1; weak D call: TRBD1 (6 bases). From germline, CDR1 is SEHNR and CDR2 FQNEAQ (reference sequence). The CDR3 runs to 15 residues. Trimming left V 1 base short and J 2 bases short, with 11 bases between. The CDR3 loop reads CASSLVRGGNTEAFF. CDR3 DNA: TGTGCCAGCAGCTTAGTACGGGGGGGCAACACTGAAGCTTTCTTT.

This clone was seen many times. The chain recombines TRBV30 with TRBJ1-2, with D uncertain. CDR1 and CDR2 (germline): GTSNPN, SVGIG (reference sequence). Trimming took off 2 bases at V and 1 base at J, with 5 bases between the two ends. This CDR3 has 12 amino acids. The CDR3 DNA is TGTGCCTGGAGTCAAATTAACTATGGCTACACCTTC. Translating it yields CAWSQINYGYTF.

The J gene is TRBJ2-7, the V gene TRBV19, with TRBD2 matching 13 bases. CDR1 and CDR2 from the germline V gene are LNHDA and SQIVND (reference sequence). The CDR3 totals 14 residues. With V trimmed by 4 bases and J by 4 bases, 1 base remained unmatched. In DNA, the CDR3 is TGTGCCAGTAGTACACTAGCGGGAGGGTACGAGCAGTACTTC. Its protein is CASSTLAGGYEQYF.

This CDR3 reads CASSSSRYEQYF. The CDR3 region has the DNA TGTGCCAGCTCTTCTAGCCGCTACGAGCAGTACTTC. The rearrangement links TRBV2 to TRBJ2-7; TRBD2 is a possible D gene (5 bases). The germline V gene has CDR1 SNHLY and CDR2 FYNNEI. V lost 8 bases, J lost 3 bases, and 11 bases lay in between. The CDR3 contains 12 residues.

The chain recombines TRBV30 with TRBJ1-2; possible D gene TRBD1, 6 bases. Germline assignment: CDR1 GTSNPN and CDR2 SVGIG (reference sequence). The CDR3 loop spans 16 amino acids. The V end lost 1 base, the J end lost 4 bases, and 19 bases lay between the germline ends. This CDR3 is CAWSATQGRATYGYTF. DNA for the CDR3: TGTGCCTGGAGTGCAACACAGGGAAGGGCAACCTATGGCTACACCTTC.

The chain links TRBV28 to TRBJ1-2; TRBD1 might be the D (5 bases). CDR3 size: 16 residues. Germline lookup yields CDR1 MDHEN and CDR2 SYDVKM. V lost 2 bases and J lost 7, with 20 bases in between. CDR3 amino acids: CASSLPLIPGVVGYTF. CDR3 nucleotide sequence: TGTGCCAGCAGTTTACCCCTGATCCCGGGGGTGGTTGGCTACACCTTC.